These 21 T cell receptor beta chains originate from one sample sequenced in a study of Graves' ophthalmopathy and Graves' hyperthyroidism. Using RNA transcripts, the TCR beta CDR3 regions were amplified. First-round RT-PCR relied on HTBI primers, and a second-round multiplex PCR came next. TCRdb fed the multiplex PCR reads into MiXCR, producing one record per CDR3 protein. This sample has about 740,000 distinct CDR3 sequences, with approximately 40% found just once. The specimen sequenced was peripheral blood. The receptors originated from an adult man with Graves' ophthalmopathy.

In nucleotides, the CDR3 is TGTGCCAGTAGGATAACAGGCACCGGGGAGGAGGGCTACACCTTC. Encoded protein: CASRITGTGEEGYTF. The rearrangement uses TRBV19 and TRBJ1-2; maybe TRBD1 (5 bases). The germline V and J ends were trimmed by 6 bases and 8 bases, with 22 bases remaining between them. CDR3 length equals 15 residues. Germline V lookup: CDR1 LNHDA, CDR2 SQIVND (reference sequence). The variable domain in full, with the rest retrieved from reference TRBV19 and TRBJ1-2, is DGGITQSPKYLFRKEGQNVTLSCEQNLNHDAMYWYRQDPGQGLRLIYYSQIVNDFQKGDIAEGYSVSREKKESFPLTVTSAQKNPTAFYLCASRITGTGEEGYTFGSGTRLTVV.

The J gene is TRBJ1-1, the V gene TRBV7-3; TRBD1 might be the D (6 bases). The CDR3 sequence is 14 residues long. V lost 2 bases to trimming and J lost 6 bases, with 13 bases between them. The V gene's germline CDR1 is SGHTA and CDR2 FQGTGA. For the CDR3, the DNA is TGTGCCAGCAGCTTAGGGGGGCGGGGGCCTGAAGCTTTCTTT. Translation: CASSLGGRGPEAFF.

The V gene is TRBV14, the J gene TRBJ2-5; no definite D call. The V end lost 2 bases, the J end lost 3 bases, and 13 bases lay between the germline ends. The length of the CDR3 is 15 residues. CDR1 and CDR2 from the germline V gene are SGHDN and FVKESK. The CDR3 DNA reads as TGTGCCAGCAGCCAATTCGCTAGAAGGAAAGAGACCCAGTACTTC. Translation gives CASSQFARRKETQYF. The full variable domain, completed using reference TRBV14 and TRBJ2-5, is EAGVTQFPSHSVIEKGQTVTLRCDPISGHDNLYWYRRVMGKEIKFLLHFVKESKQDESGMPNNRFLAERTGGTYSTLKVQPAELEDSGVYFCASSQFARRKETQYFGPGTRLLVL.

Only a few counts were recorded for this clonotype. The CDR3 here is CASSLAQGQGSEKLFF. The CDR3 nucleotides are TGTGCCAGCAGCTTAGCGCAGGGACAGGGCTCTGAAAAACTGTTTTTT. This chain links TRBV7-9 with TRBJ1-4, with 9 bases that match TRBD1. The CDR3 consists of 16 residues. Germline CDR1 reads SEHNR; CDR2 reads FQNEAQ (reference sequence). The trim removed 0 bases at V and 7 bases at J, leaving 6 bases unmatched.

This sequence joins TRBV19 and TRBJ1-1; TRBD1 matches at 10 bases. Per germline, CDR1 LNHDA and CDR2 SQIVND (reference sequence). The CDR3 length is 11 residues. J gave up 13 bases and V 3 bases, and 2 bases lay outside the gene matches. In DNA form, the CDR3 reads TGTGCCAGTAGTATCGGGACAGGGGTTTTCTTT. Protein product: CASSIGTGVFF.

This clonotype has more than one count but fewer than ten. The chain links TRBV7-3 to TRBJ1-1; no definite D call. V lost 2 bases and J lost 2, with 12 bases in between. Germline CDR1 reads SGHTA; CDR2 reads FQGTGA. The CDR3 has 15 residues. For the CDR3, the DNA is TGTGCCAGCAGCTTAGATTCGGCAAGAAACACTGAAGCTTTCTTT. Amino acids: CASSLDSARNTEAFF.

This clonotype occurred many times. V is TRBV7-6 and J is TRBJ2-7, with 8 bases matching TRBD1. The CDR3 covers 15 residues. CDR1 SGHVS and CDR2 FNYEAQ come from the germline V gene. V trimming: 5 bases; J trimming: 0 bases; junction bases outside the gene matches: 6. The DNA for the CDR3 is TGTGCCAGCAGCGCAGGACAGGGAAGCTCCTACGAGCAGTACTTC. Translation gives CASSAGQGSSYEQYF.

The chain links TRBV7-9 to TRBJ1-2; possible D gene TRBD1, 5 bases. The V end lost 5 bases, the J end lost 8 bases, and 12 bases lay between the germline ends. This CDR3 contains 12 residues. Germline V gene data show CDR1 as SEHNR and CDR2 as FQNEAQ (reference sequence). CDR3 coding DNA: TGTGCCAGCAGCCATGACAGTGGCGGCTACACCTTC. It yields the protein CASSHDSGGYTF.

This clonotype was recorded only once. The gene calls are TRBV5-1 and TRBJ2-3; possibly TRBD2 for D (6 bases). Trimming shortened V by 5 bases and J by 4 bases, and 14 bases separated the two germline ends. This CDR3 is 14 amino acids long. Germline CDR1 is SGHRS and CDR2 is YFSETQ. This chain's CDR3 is CASREGRGADTQYF. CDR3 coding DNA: TGCGCCAGCAGAGAGGGGCGGGGAGCAGATACGCAGTATTTT.

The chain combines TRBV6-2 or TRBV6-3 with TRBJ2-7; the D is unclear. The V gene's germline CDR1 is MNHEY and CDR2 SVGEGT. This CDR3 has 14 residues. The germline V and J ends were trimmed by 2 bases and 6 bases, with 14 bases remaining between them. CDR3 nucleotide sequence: TGTGCCAGCAGTTACAAACCCCCACCATCCGAGCAGTACTTC. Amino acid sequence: CASSYKPPPSEQYF.

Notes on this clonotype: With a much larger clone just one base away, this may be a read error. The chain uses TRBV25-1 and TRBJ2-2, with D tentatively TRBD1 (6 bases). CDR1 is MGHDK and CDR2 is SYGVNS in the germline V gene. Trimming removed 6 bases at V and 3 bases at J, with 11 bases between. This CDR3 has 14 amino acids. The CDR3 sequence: CASSFQGYTGELFF. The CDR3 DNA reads TGTGCCAGCAGCTTCCAGGGGTACACCGGGGAGCTGTTTTTT.

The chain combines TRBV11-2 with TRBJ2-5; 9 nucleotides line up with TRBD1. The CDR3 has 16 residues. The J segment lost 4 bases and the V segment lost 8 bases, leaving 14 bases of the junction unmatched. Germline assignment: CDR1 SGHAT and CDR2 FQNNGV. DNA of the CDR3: TGTGCCAGCGGGCAACCCTCCGGGACAGGGATAGAGACCCAGTACTTC. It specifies CASGQPSGTGIETQYF.

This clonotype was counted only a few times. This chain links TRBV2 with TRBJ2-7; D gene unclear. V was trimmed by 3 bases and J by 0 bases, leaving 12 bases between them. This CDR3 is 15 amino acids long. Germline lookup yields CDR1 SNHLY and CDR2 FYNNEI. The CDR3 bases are TGTGCCAGCAGTGACTTTCCCCAGAGCTCCTACGAGCAGTACTTC. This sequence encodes CASSDFPQSSYEQYF.

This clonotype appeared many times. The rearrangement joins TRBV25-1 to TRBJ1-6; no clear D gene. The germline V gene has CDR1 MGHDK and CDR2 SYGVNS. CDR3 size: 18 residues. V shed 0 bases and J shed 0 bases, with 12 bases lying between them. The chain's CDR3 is CASSEYASGSSYNSPLHF. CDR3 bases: TGTGCCAGCAGTGAATACGCTTCGGGCAGCTCCTATAATTCACCCCTCCACTTT.

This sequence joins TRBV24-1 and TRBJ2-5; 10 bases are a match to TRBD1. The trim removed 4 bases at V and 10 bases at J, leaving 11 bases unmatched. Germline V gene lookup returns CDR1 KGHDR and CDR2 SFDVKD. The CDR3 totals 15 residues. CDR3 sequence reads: CATSDQRTGGLGQYF. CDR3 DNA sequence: TGTGCCACCAGTGACCAAAGGACAGGGGGTCTGGGCCAGTACTTC.

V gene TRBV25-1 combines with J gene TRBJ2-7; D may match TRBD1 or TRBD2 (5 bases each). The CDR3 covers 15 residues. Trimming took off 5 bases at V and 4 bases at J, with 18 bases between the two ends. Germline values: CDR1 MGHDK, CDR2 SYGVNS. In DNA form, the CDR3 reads TGTGCCAGCAGTTCGGGACCAACCCTCCGGTACGAGCAGTACTTC. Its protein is CASSSGPTLRYEQYF.

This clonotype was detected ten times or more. The CDR3 sequence: CSVWTSGGSSYEQYF. The CDR3 coding sequence is TGCAGCGTCTGGACTAGCGGGGGGAGTTCCTACGAGCAGTACTTC. The genes are TRBV29-1 and TRBJ2-7; the match to TRBD2 covers 14 bases. The CDR3 is 15 residues long. V lost 6 bases and J lost 1; bases outside the gene matches: 5. The germline V gene encodes CDR1 SQVTM and CDR2 ANQGSEA.

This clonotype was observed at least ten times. The chain's CDR3 is CASSSRRGADSPLHF. CDR3 nucleotide sequence: TGTGCCAGCAGCTCGAGGAGGGGGGCGGATTCACCCCTCCACTTT. This chain joins TRBV7-6 and TRBJ1-6; possible D gene TRBD1, 6 bases. Germline-derived CDR1 and CDR2 are SGHVS and FNYEAQ. The CDR3 is 15 residues long. Trimming pared 4 bases from V and 8 bases from J, leaving 15 bases between. The full variable domain, in which reference TRBV7-6 and TRBJ1-6 provide the parts outside the CDR3, is GAGVSQSPRYKVTKRGQDVALRCDPISGHVSLYWYRQALGQGPEFLTYFNYEAQQDKSGLPNDRFSAERPEGSISTLTIQRTEQRDSAMYRCASSSRRGADSPLHFGNGTRLTVT.

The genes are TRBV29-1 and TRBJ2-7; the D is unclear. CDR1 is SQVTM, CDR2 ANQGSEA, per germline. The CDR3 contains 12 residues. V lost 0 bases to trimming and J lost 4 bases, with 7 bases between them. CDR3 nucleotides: TGCAGCGTTGAAGAGTCTGAGTACGAGCAGTACTTC. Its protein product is CSVEESEYEQYF.

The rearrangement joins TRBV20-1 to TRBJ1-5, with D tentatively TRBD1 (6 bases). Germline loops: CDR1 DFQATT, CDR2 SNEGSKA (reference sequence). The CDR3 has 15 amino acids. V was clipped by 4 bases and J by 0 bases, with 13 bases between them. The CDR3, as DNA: TGCAGTGCTACGCCACAGGGCTATAGCAATCAGCCCCAGCATTTT. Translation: CSATPQGYSNQPQHF.

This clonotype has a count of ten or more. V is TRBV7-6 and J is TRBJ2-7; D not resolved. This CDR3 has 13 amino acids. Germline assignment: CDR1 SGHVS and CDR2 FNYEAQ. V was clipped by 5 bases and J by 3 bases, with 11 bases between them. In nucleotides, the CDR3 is TGTGCCAGCAGCCCAAGGGCGCTCTACGAGCAGTACTTC. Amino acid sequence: CASSPRALYEQYF.